Below are 28 T cell receptor beta chains sequenced from a single sample in a study of cytomegalovirus exposure and HLA in healthy donors. PCR was performed using 60 Vbeta and 13 Jbeta primers. Profiling relied on immunoSEQ multiplex PCR, and the TCRdb table lists in-frame clones only, not all of them. The sample contains some 120,000 clones, 81% of which appear only once. Material for sequencing was PBMCs. These receptors all come from a man aged 18 to 29 in good health and CMV-seronegative.

V is TRBV27 and J is TRBJ2-3, with D uncertain. This CDR3 contains 13 residues. The germline gives CDR1 MNHEY, CDR2 SMNVEV (reference sequence). The germline V and J ends were trimmed by 9 bases and 2 bases, with 12 bases remaining between them. The CDR3 DNA reads TGTGCCAGTACTCCACGTTCCACAGATACGCAGTATTTT. Protein product: CASTPRSTDTQYF.

This clone appeared a few times. The rearrangement uses TRBV27 and TRBJ2-3; D remains ambiguous. V dropped 3 bases and J dropped 0 bases, with 4 bases sitting between them. Germline lookup yields CDR1 MNHEY and CDR2 SMNVEV (reference sequence). The CDR3 extends over 13 amino acids. CDR3 bases: TGTGCCAGCAGTTTCCTAAGCACAGATACGCAGTATTTT. Translated, it gives CASSFLSTDTQYF.

V and J are TRBV4-2 and TRBJ2-1; the D gene is possibly TRBD2 (6 bases). This CDR3 is built from 13 residues. The V end lost 5 bases, the J end lost 8 bases, and 13 bases lay between the germline ends. Germline V gene sequence: CDR1 LGHNA, CDR2 YNFKEQ. The CDR3 reads CASSGGTAHEQFF. CDR3 DNA: TGTGCCAGCAGCGGGGGGACCGCGCATGAGCAGTTCTTC.

This chain links TRBV4-3 with TRBJ1-4; a possible D gene is TRBD1 (5 bases). The CDR3 runs to 18 residues. Deletions cut 3 bases from V and 5 bases from J, with 22 bases between. Germline CDR1 LGHNA, CDR2 YSLEER. The CDR3 DNA follows: TGCGCCAGCAGCCATCCGCGACGGGAGAGGGGCAGGAATGAAAAACTGTTTTTT. Protein: CASSHPRRERGRNEKLFF.

The V and J genes are TRBV5-5 and TRBJ1-1, with D perhaps matching TRBD1 (5 bases). V was cut by 0 bases and J by 10 bases, with 16 bases left in between. Germline assignment: CDR1 SGHKS and CDR2 YYEKEE (reference sequence). CDR3 length: 14 amino acids. The CDR3 sequence: CASSLAVQVGGAFF. CDR3 nucleotides: TGTGCCAGCAGCTTGGCCGTACAAGTGGGGGGAGCTTTCTTT. Variable domain in full (rest from reference TRBV5-5 and TRBJ1-1): DAGVTQSPTHLIKTRGQQVTLRCSPISGHKSVSWYQQVLGQGPQFIFQYYEKEERGRGNFPDRFSARQFPNYSSELNVNALLLGDSALYLCASSLAVQVGGAFFGQGTRLTVV.

The chain is built from TRBV27 and TRBJ2-3, with D possibly being TRBD2 (5 bases). The CDR3 consists of 13 residues. Between the trimmed V and J ends, which lost 3 bases and 2 bases, there was a span of 6 bases. CDR1 is MNHEY, CDR2 SMNVEV, per germline (reference sequence). The CDR3 DNA sequence: TGTGCCAGCAGTTTCCGGGACACAGATACGCAGTATTTT. This translates into CASSFRDTDTQYF.

V is TRBV5-1 and J is TRBJ1-4, with D unresolved. Germline CDR1 is SGHRS and CDR2 is YFSETQ. The CDR3 covers 15 residues. V lost 3 bases, J lost 0 bases, and 9 bases lay in between. The CDR3 spells CASSSSGATNEKLFF. CDR3 sequence (DNA): TGCGCCAGCAGCTCTTCAGGTGCAACTAATGAAAAACTGTTTTTT.

The V and J genes are TRBV19 and TRBJ1-5, with no clear D. This CDR3 is built from 15 residues. The germline V gene has CDR1 LNHDA and CDR2 SQIVND (reference sequence). Trimming took off 5 bases at V and 6 bases at J, with 17 bases between the two ends. CDR3 nucleotides: TGTGCCAGTAGTGCCTCAAGCCTTAGCGGTCAGCCCCAGCATTTT. Its translation: CASSASSLSGQPQHF.

This rearrangement joins TRBV2 to TRBJ1-2, with D possibly being TRBD1 (6 bases). Germline assignment: CDR1 SNHLY and CDR2 FYNNEI. Trimming stripped 8 bases from V and 4 bases from J, with 11 bases between. CDR3 length: 12 residues. The chain's CDR3 is CASGDNIYGYTF. CDR3 nucleotides: TGTGCCAGCGGGGACAACATCTATGGCTACACCTTC. Drawing the rest from reference TRBV2 and TRBJ1-2, the complete variable domain is EPEVTQTPSHQVTQMGQEVILRCVPISNHLYFYWYRQILGQKVEFLVSFYNNEISEKSEIFDDQFSVERPDGSNFTLKIRSTKLEDSAMYFCASGDNIYGYTFGSGTRLTVV.

The chain is built from TRBV15 and TRBJ1-1; TRBD1 aligns across 7 bases. Looked up from germline, CDR1 is LNHNV and CDR2 is YYDKDF (reference sequence). After removal of 3 bases from V and 1 base from J, the junction contained 2 bases not matched to a gene. This CDR3 is built from 14 residues. CDR3 DNA: TGTGCCACCAGCAGGAGGACAGGGAACACTGAAGCTTTCTTT. Its protein product is CATSRRTGNTEAFF. Using reference TRBV15 and TRBJ1-1 for the parts outside the CDR3, the full variable domain is DAMVIQNPRYQVTQFGKPVTLSCSQTLNHNVMYWYQQKSSQAPKLLFHYYDKDFNNEADTPDNFQSRRPNTSFCFLDIRSPGLGDTAMYLCATSRRTGNTEAFFGQGTRLTVV.

The CDR3 coding sequence is TGTGCCAGCAGCTTGGCCTACCGAGGAACTGAAGCTTTCTTT. Protein: CASSLAYRGTEAFF. This sequence joins TRBV5-6 and TRBJ1-1; D is unresolved. Germline V lookup: CDR1 SGHDT, CDR2 YYEEEE. This CDR3 is built from 14 residues. Trimming cost V 0 bases and J 5 bases, with 11 bases left between them.

CDR3 nucleotide sequence: TGTGCCAGCGCGGGACTAGCTAGCACAGATACGCAGTATTTT. Protein: CASAGLASTDTQYF. This chain uses TRBV27 with TRBJ2-3, with TRBD2 matching 9 bases. The ends lost 8 bases at V and 0 bases at J; junction bases unmatched: 3. CDR1 MNHEY and CDR2 SMNVEV come from the germline V gene (reference sequence). The CDR3 length is 14 residues.

The V call is TRBV7-9, the J call TRBJ2-5, with 7 nucleotides matching TRBD2. CDR1 is SEHNR and CDR2 is FQNEAQ in the germline V gene (reference sequence). The V segment lost 5 bases and the J segment 5 bases; nucleotides outside the gene matches: 8. CDR3 size: 14 residues. CDR3 bases: TGTGCCAGCAGCCCATCTAGGGGAGGGGAGACCCAGTACTTC. It codes for CASSPSRGGETQYF.

The CDR3 region is CASSIQSRGSYGYTF. DNA for the CDR3: TGTGCCAGTAGTATCCAGTCAAGGGGCTCCTATGGCTACACCTTC. V usage is TRBV19 and J usage is TRBJ1-2, with a weak D call TRBD1 (5 bases). Germline V lookup: CDR1 LNHDA, CDR2 SQIVND (reference sequence). Trimming stripped 3 bases from V and 4 bases from J, with 15 bases between. The CDR3 has 15 amino acids.

This chain's CDR3 is CASSPGQGGNTEAFF. The CDR3 DNA reads as TGTGCCAGCTCACCGGGACAGGGAGGGAACACTGAAGCTTTCTTT. The chain uses TRBV18 and TRBJ1-1, with 9 bases lining up with TRBD1. Germline V gene data show CDR1 as KGHSH and CDR2 as LQKENI. V lost 3 bases to trimming and J lost 1 base; unmatched junction nucleotides: 3. The CDR3 covers 15 residues.

This sequence joins TRBV19 and TRBJ1-4, with 7 bases aligning to TRBD1. V shed 6 bases, J shed 7 bases, and the junction held 5 bases outside the gene matches. This CDR3 has 13 residues. Looked up from germline, CDR1 is LNHDA and CDR2 is SQIVND (reference sequence). CDR3 nucleotide sequence: TGTGCCAGTAGGGCAGGGGGGAGTGAAAAACTGTTTTTT. Translated: CASRAGGSEKLFF.

A few counts support this clone. The chain recombines TRBV19 with TRBJ1-5; D may be TRBD1 (5 bases). V was trimmed by 3 bases and J by 3 bases, leaving 6 bases between them. In germline, CDR1 is LNHDA, CDR2 SQIVND (reference sequence). This CDR3 has 13 residues. CDR3: CASSMGLNQPQHF. The CDR3 coding sequence is TGTGCCAGTAGTATGGGACTCAATCAGCCCCAGCATTTT. The variable domain in full, completed from reference TRBV19 and TRBJ1-5, reads DGGITQSPKYLFRKEGQNVTLSCEQNLNHDAMYWYRQDPGQGLRLIYYSQIVNDFQKGDIAEGYSVSREKKESFPLTVTSAQKNPTAFYLCASSMGLNQPQHFGDGTRLSIL.

The CDR3 loop is CASRGTGRAKNIQYF. As DNA, the CDR3 is TGTGCCAGCAGGGGGACAGGGAGGGCCAAAAACATTCAGTACTTC. This sequence joins TRBV2 and TRBJ2-4, with TRBD1 identical over 9 bases. The CDR3 runs to 15 residues. In germline, CDR1 is SNHLY, CDR2 FYNNEI. After removal of 6 bases from V and 1 base from J, the junction contained 4 bases not matched to a gene.

This chain links TRBV5-1 with TRBJ2-3, with D possibly matching TRBD2 (6 bases). Germline V gives CDR1 SGHRS, CDR2 YFSETQ. V dropped 4 bases and J dropped 3 bases, with 18 bases sitting between them. The CDR3 spans 16 residues. DNA for the CDR3: TGCGCCAGCAGCCCATGGCTCGGGGGTGGAACAGATACGCAGTATTTT. Translated, it gives CASSPWLGGGTDTQYF.

The V call is TRBV7-2, the J call TRBJ2-7, with D maybe TRBD2 (7 bases). CDR3 length: 15 residues. V was shortened by 5 bases and J by 3 bases, with 17 bases between the two germline ends. The germline gives CDR1 SGHTA, CDR2 FQGNSA. The CDR3 is CASSTRGAAGYEQYF. CDR3 DNA: TGTGCCAGCAGCACTCGGGGGGCTGCAGGCTACGAGCAGTACTTC.

The genes are TRBV5-1 and TRBJ1-1; TRBD1 agrees at 7 bases. With V trimmed by 3 bases and J by 4 bases, 9 bases remained unmatched. Germline V CDR1 and CDR2: SGHRS, YFSETQ. This CDR3 spans 15 amino acids. In DNA form, the CDR3 reads TGCGCCAGCAGCTCTGGGCCCCCAGGGGGCACTGAAGCTTTCTTT. It yields the protein CASSSGPPGGTEAFF.

The rearrangement joins TRBV7-2 to TRBJ1-1, with 7 bases matching TRBD1. The CDR3 runs 15 residues. Germline loops: CDR1 SGHTA, CDR2 FQGNSA. Trimming removed 6 bases from V and 3 bases from J; junction bases left unmatched: 10. As DNA, the CDR3 is TGTGCCAGCAGTCGTACTAGGGGGCCAGACACTGAAGCTTTCTTT. Its protein product is CASSRTRGPDTEAFF.

V usage is TRBV13 and J usage is TRBJ1-4, with D hard to call. Germline-derived CDR1 and CDR2 are PRHDT and FYEKMQ (reference sequence). The CDR3 has 14 amino acids. V lost 0 bases and J 5 bases, leaving 7 bases between the germline ends. DNA of the CDR3: TGTGCCAGCAGCTTAGGACGGTACAATGAAAAACTGTTTTTT. Translating gives CASSLGRYNEKLFF. Supplemented by reference TRBV13 and TRBJ1-4, the full variable domain reads AAGVIQSPRHLIKEKRETATLKCYPIPRHDTVYWYQQGPGQDPQFLISFYEKMQSDKGSIPDRFSAQQFSDYHSELNMSSLELGDSALYFCASSLGRYNEKLFFGSGTQLSVL.

Only a few counts were recorded for this clone. The V and J genes are TRBV6-6 and TRBJ2-7, with 8 bases fitting TRBD1. The CDR3 contains 13 residues. Trimming removed 7 bases from V and 2 bases from J; junction bases left unmatched: 4. Germline V gene data show CDR1 as MNHNY and CDR2 as SVGAGI (reference sequence). The CDR3 loop is CASTSDRAYEQYF. The CDR3 bases are TGTGCCAGCACCTCGGACAGGGCCTACGAGCAGTACTTC.

The chain uses TRBV2 and TRBJ2-3, with D possibly being TRBD2 (6 bases). CDR3 length: 15 amino acids. Trimming took off 5 bases at V and 3 bases at J, with 15 bases between the two ends. Looked up from germline, CDR1 is SNHLY and CDR2 is FYNNEI. CDR3 amino acids: CASSPEAAGTDTQYF. In DNA, the CDR3 is TGTGCCAGCAGTCCCGAAGCGGCGGGGACAGATACGCAGTATTTT.

J is TRBJ1-1 and V is TRBV4-3; tentatively, D is TRBD1 (6 bases). Trimming removed 2 bases at V and 4 bases at J, with 17 bases between. Germline CDR1 LGHNA, CDR2 YSLEER. The CDR3 is 16 amino acids. The DNA of the CDR3 is TGCGCCAGCAGCCAAAACCCCAGGGGTCCGGGCACTGAAGCTTTCTTT. It is translated as CASSQNPRGPGTEAFF.

This chain joins TRBV14 and TRBJ1-1, with TRBD1 identical over 9 bases. J was trimmed by 0 bases and V by 2 bases; bases with no gene match: 7. Per the germline V gene, CDR1 is SGHDN and CDR2 is FVKESK. The CDR3 is 17 residues long. CDR3: CASSQFTGTGLNTEAFF. CDR3 coding DNA: TGTGCCAGCAGCCAATTCACCGGGACAGGGCTGAACACTGAAGCTTTCTTT.

The gene calls are TRBV2 and TRBJ2-4; D is possibly TRBD2 (5 bases). The CDR3 runs to 13 residues. The germline V gene has CDR1 SNHLY and CDR2 FYNNEI. The V gene lost 8 bases and the J gene lost 6 bases, with 14 bases spanning the gap. The CDR3 bases are TGTGCCAGCCGATCGGACGGAGGAAACATTCAGTACTTC. As protein: CASRSDGGNIQYF.